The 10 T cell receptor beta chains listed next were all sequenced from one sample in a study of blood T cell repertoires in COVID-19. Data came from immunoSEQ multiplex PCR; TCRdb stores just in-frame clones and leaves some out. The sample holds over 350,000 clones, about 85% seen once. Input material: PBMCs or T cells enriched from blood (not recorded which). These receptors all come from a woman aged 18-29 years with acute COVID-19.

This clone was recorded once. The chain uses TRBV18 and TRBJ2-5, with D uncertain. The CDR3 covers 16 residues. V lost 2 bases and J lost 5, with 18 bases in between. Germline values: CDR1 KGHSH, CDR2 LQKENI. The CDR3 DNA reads TGTGCCAGCTCACCATCCTCTAGTCTTCTTCAGGAGACCCAGTACTTC. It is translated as CASSPSSSLLQETQYF.

In nucleotides, the CDR3 is TGTGCCAGCAGTTTAACACAGGGGCACGGCTACACCTTC. This encodes CASSLTQGHGYTF. The chain employs TRBV28 and TRBJ1-2; 7 nucleotides match TRBD1. From germline, CDR1 is MDHEN and CDR2 SYDVKM. The CDR3 has 13 amino acids. Trimming took 2 bases from V and 8 from J; bases not matched to a gene: 5.

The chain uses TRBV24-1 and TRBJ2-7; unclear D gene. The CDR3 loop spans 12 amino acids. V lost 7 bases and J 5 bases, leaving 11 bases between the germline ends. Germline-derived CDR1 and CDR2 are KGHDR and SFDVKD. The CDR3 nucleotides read TGTGCCACCAGGTCGGTTTTAGACGAGCAGTACTTC. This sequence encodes CATRSVLDEQYF.

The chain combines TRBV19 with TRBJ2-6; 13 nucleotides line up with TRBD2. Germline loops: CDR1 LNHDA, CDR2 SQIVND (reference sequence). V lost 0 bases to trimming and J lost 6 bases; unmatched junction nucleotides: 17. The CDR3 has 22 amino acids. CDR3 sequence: CASSIDISLTSGRVFAANVLTF. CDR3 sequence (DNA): TGTGCCAGTAGTATAGATATCAGTCTAACTAGCGGGAGGGTATTCGCGGCCAACGTCCTGACTTTC.

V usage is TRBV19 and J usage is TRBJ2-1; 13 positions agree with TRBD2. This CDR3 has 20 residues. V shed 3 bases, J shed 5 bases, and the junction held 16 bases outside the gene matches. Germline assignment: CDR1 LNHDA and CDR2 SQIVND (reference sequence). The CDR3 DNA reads TGTGCCAGTAGTATGTCCCGGACTAGCGGGAGAGGTGTAAGGGACAATGAGCAGTTCTTC. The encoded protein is CASSMSRTSGRGVRDNEQFF. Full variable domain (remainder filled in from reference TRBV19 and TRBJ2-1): DGGITQSPKYLFRKEGQNVTLSCEQNLNHDAMYWYRQDPGQGLRLIYYSQIVNDFQKGDIAEGYSVSREKKESFPLTVTSAQKNPTAFYLCASSMSRTSGRGVRDNEQFFGPGTRLTVL.

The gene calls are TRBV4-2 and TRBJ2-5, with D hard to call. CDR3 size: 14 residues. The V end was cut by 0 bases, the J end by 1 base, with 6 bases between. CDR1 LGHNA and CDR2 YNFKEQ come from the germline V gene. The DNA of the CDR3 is TGTGCCAGCAGCCAAGATGAAGCCCAAGAGACCCAGTACTTC. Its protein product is CASSQDEAQETQYF.

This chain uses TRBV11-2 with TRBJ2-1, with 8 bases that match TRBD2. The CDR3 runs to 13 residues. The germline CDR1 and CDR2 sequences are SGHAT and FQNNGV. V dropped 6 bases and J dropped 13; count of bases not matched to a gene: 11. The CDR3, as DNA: TGTGCCAGCAGGTTCAAAGCGGGAGAGGTTCAGTTCTTC. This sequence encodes CASRFKAGEVQFF.

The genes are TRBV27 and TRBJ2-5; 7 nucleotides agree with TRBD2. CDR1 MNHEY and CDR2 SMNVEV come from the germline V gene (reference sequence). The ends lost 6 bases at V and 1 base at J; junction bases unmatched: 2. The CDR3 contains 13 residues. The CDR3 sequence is CASRRTSQETQYF. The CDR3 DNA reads TGTGCCAGCAGAAGGACTAGCCAAGAGACCCAGTACTTC.

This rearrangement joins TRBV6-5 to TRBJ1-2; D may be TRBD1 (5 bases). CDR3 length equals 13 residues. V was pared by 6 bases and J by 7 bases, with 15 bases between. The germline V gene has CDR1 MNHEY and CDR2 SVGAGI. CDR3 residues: CASRRQGEAGYTF. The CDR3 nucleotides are TGTGCCAGCAGGAGACAAGGGGAGGCTGGCTACACCTTC.

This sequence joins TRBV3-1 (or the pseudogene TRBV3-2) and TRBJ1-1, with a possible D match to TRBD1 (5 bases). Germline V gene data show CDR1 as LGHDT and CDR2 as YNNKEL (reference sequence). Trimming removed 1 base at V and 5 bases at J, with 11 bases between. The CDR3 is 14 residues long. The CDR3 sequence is CASSQGTGGTEAFF. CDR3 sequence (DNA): TGTGCCAGCAGCCAAGGGACCGGGGGGACTGAAGCTTTCTTT.